This entry lists 27 T cell receptor beta chains sequenced from one sample in a study of blood T cell repertoires in COVID-19. The table came from immunoSEQ multiplex PCR; TCRdb's copy has only in-frame clones and leaves some out. The repertoire holds about 170,000 clones, with approximately 74% as singletons. The sequencing sample was made of peripheral blood. All receptors come from a woman over 75 with acute or convalescent COVID-19.

The rearrangement uses TRBV9 and TRBJ1-4; D is possibly TRBD1 (5 bases). CDR3 size: 16 residues. From germline, CDR1 is SGDLS and CDR2 YYNGEE. Trimming stripped 0 bases from V and 8 bases from J, with 17 bases between. The CDR3 region has the DNA TGTGCCAGCAGCGTAGGCCAAGGGGCGGGGAGGGAAAAACTGTTTTTT. It translates to CASSVGQGAGREKLFF.

The CDR3 loop reads CASSLGLADHQGTQYF. The CDR3 DNA follows: TGCGCCAGCAGCCTTGGACTAGCGGACCACCAGGGGACCCAGTACTTC. This chain connects TRBV4-1 to TRBJ2-5; 10 bases line up with TRBD2. Germline lookup yields CDR1 MGHRA and CDR2 YSYEKL. This CDR3 comprises 16 residues. With 4 bases clipped from V and 7 bases from J, the junction kept 12 bases outside the gene matches.

This clone was recorded only once. The chain uses TRBV3-1 (or the pseudogene TRBV3-2) and TRBJ1-6; D is ambiguous. Between the trimmed V and J ends, which lost 3 bases and 8 bases, there was a span of 5 bases. The CDR3 has 12 amino acids. Germline V CDR1 and CDR2: LGHDT, YNNKEL (reference sequence). The CDR3 region is CASSQADSPLHF. The CDR3 DNA reads as TGTGCCAGCAGCCAGGCCGATTCACCCCTCCACTTT.

V gene TRBV4-1 combines with J gene TRBJ2-7; TRBD2 matches at 9 bases. J lost 0 bases, V lost 5 bases, and 5 bases had no gene match. Germline V gives CDR1 MGHRA, CDR2 YSYEKL. The CDR3 length is 15 residues. The CDR3 here is CASSYGLASSYEQYF. The CDR3, as DNA: TGCGCCAGCAGCTACGGACTAGCGAGCTCCTACGAGCAGTACTTC.

V and J are TRBV5-1 and TRBJ2-5, with D possibly TRBD2 on 5 matching bases. V shed 4 bases and J shed 5 bases, with 12 bases lying between them. This CDR3 is built from 13 residues. Germline lookup yields CDR1 SGHRS and CDR2 YFSETQ. CDR3 in amino acids: CASSPGSDETQYF. In DNA, the CDR3 is TGCGCCAGCAGCCCGGGGTCGGATGAGACCCAGTACTTC.

The chain employs TRBV14 and TRBJ1-6, with a possible D match to TRBD1 (5 bases). Germline CDR1 and CDR2: SGHDN and FVKESK. The CDR3 totals 15 residues. Between the trimmed V and J ends, which lost 0 bases and 4 bases, there was a span of 7 bases. The CDR3 DNA follows: TGTGCCAGCAGCCAAGACGGGGGTTATAATTCACCCCTCCACTTT. Amino acid sequence: CASSQDGGYNSPLHF.

This clone was found once. The CDR3 sequence is CASSQVPMNTEAFF. CDR3 coding DNA: TGTGCCAGCAGCCAAGTTCCTATGAACACTGAAGCTTTCTTT. V usage is TRBV4-2 and J usage is TRBJ1-1; D gene ambiguous. The CDR3 is made up of 14 amino acids. V gave up 1 base and J gave up 0 bases, with 6 bases separating them. The germline CDR1 and CDR2 sequences are LGHNA and YNFKEQ.

V and J are TRBV18 and TRBJ2-1, with TRBD2 identical over 9 bases. The CDR3 consists of 15 residues. Losses at the gene ends were 3 bases for V and 6 bases for J; bases not matched to a gene: 6. From germline, CDR1 is KGHSH and CDR2 LQKENI. CDR3 protein: CASSPREGERNEQFF. The CDR3 DNA is TGTGCCAGCTCACCGCGGGAGGGGGAGCGCAATGAGCAGTTCTTC. The variable domain in full, with the rest retrieved from reference TRBV18 and TRBJ2-1, is NAGVMQNPRHLVRRRGQEARLRCSPMKGHSHVYWYRQLPEEGLKFMVYLQKENIIDESGMPKERFSAEFPKEGPSILRIQQVVRGDSAAYFCASSPREGERNEQFFGPGTRLTVL.

V is TRBV24-1 and J is TRBJ1-2; D gene unclear. Germline CDR1 KGHDR, CDR2 SFDVKD. V was cut by 3 bases and J by 8 bases, with 15 bases left in between. This CDR3 is built from 14 residues. The CDR3 DNA reads as TGTGCCACCAGTGATCGAGGTCCTTTAAAAGGCTACACCTTC. This gives the protein CATSDRGPLKGYTF.

This rearrangement joins TRBV28 to TRBJ1-5; D might be TRBD1 (6 bases). The CDR3 is 15 residues long. The V end lost 2 bases, the J end lost 4 bases, and 12 bases lay between the germline ends. Germline values: CDR1 MDHEN, CDR2 SYDVKM. The CDR3 nucleotides read TGTGCCAGCAGTTTAGCGGGGGGCCCGAATCAGCCCCAGCATTTT. It yields the protein CASSLAGGPNQPQHF.

J is TRBJ2-4 and V is TRBV6-2 or TRBV6-3; D is perhaps TRBD2 (5 bases). From germline, CDR1 is MNHEY and CDR2 SVGEGT. The ends were cut back, 2 bases at V and 14 bases at J, with 16 bases in the middle. There are 13 residues in the CDR3. The CDR3 loop reads CASSYGVTRTKYF. The CDR3 DNA is TGTGCCAGCAGTTACGGGGTAACTAGGACGAAGTACTTC.

The J gene is TRBJ2-3, the V gene TRBV10-3; D unresolved. Germline V lookup: CDR1 ENHRY, CDR2 SYGVKD. The CDR3 has 13 residues. The ends were cut back, 6 bases at V and 3 bases at J, with 10 bases in the middle. In nucleotides, the CDR3 is TGTGCCATCAGCGTTACAGAGACAGATACGCAGTATTTT. Translated, it gives CAISVTETDTQYF.

This clone appeared once. The V gene is TRBV5-6, the J gene TRBJ2-7; D is ambiguous. Trimming removed 1 base at V and 3 bases at J, with 14 bases between. The germline V gene has CDR1 SGHDT and CDR2 YYEEEE. The CDR3 is 15 residues long. In nucleotides, the CDR3 is TGTGCCAGCAGCTTGTTCTTTGACTCCTACTACGAGCAGTACTTC. As protein: CASSLFFDSYYEQYF.

This clone occurred a few times. The CDR3 sequence is CASSQVRTRGNTGELFF. CDR3 DNA: TGCGCCAGCAGCCAAGTACGGACTAGAGGGAATACCGGGGAGCTGTTTTTT. This chain links TRBV4-3 with TRBJ2-2; TRBD2 matches at 7 bases. With 1 base clipped from V and 5 bases from J, the junction kept 10 bases outside the gene matches. The V gene's germline CDR1 is LGHNA and CDR2 YSLEER. This CDR3 spans 17 amino acids.

The chain joins TRBV11-2 to TRBJ2-1; TRBD1 matches at 8 bases. Trimming cost V 1 base and J 7 bases; bases outside gene matches: 6. CDR3 length: 15 residues. In germline, CDR1 is SGHAT, CDR2 FQNNGV. The CDR3 nucleotides read TGTGCCAGCAGCTTAGCAACAGGGGGATGGAATGAGCAGTTCTTC. Translation: CASSLATGGWNEQFF.

This chain uses TRBV27 with TRBJ2-7; the match to TRBD2 covers 8 bases. CDR3 size: 19 residues. Looked up from germline, CDR1 is MNHEY and CDR2 is SMNVEV (reference sequence). After removal of 5 bases from V and 1 base from J, the junction contained 19 bases not matched to a gene. The DNA of the CDR3 is TGTGCCAGCAGTCTCCGGCCGGGGGGTTCCAGCGGGAGTTCCTACGAGCAGTACTTC. Its protein is CASSLRPGGSSGSSYEQYF.

CDR3 in DNA: TGCAGTGCTAGTCACGGGAATGAGCAGTTCTTC. It translates to CSASHGNEQFF. The V and J genes are TRBV20-1 and TRBJ2-1; D not certain. The CDR3 has 11 amino acids. The germline V and J ends were trimmed by 3 bases and 7 bases, with 7 bases remaining between them. Germline loops: CDR1 DFQATT, CDR2 SNEGSKA (reference sequence).

DNA of the CDR3: TGTGCCAGCAGCCAGCGGGTGGGCGGTCCGAACACCGGGGAGCTGTTTTTT. Its translation: CASSQRVGGPNTGELFF. This chain joins TRBV7-2 and TRBJ2-2, with D maybe TRBD2 (6 bases). Germline CDR1 SGHTA, CDR2 FQGNSA. This CDR3 is built from 17 residues. Between the trimmed V and J ends, which lost 5 bases and 0 bases, there was a span of 16 bases.

This rearrangement joins TRBV7-2 to TRBJ2-5; no clear D gene. Trimming cost V 1 base and J 7 bases, with 13 bases left between them. Germline CDR1 SGHTA, CDR2 FQGNSA. The CDR3 consists of 14 residues. The CDR3 coding sequence is TGTGCCAGCAGCTTAGGAGAGCCCATGGTGACCCAGTACTTC. This gives the protein CASSLGEPMVTQYF. Full variable domain (rest looked up from reference TRBV7-2 and TRBJ2-5): GAGVSQSPSNKVTEKGKDVELRCDPISGHTALYWYRQSLGQGLEFLIYFQGNSAPDKSGLPSDRFSAERTGGSVSTLTIQRTQQEDSAVYLCASSLGEPMVTQYFGPGTRLLVL.

The genes are TRBV30 and TRBJ2-7; 9 nucleotides match TRBD2. This CDR3 contains 13 residues. Unmatched junction bases numbered 4, after V lost 1 base and J lost 6 bases. Germline V gene lookup returns CDR1 GTSNPN and CDR2 SVGIG (reference sequence). DNA of the CDR3: TGTGCCTGGAGTGGTCTAGCGGGAAGCGAGCAGTACTTC. It is translated as CAWSGLAGSEQYF.

V and J are TRBV6-2 or TRBV6-3 and TRBJ2-4, with TRBD2 identical over 8 bases. V lost 2 bases, J lost 3 bases, and 6 bases stayed unmatched. Germline V gene lookup returns CDR1 MNHEY and CDR2 SVGEGT. The CDR3 spans 16 residues. The DNA of the CDR3 is TGTGCCAGCAGTTACGGGATAAGCGGGGGCAAAAACATTCAGTACTTC. Encoded protein: CASSYGISGGKNIQYF.

The chain links TRBV7-9 to TRBJ1-1, with TRBD1 matching 8 bases. The germline gives CDR1 SEHNR, CDR2 FQNEAQ (reference sequence). With V trimmed by 5 bases and J by 4 bases, 12 bases remained unmatched. The CDR3 has 16 amino acids. The CDR3 DNA reads TGTGCCAGCAGCCCGGCAGGGGGCCTGTATGCCACTGAAGCTTTCTTT. It codes for CASSPAGGLYATEAFF.

The chain links TRBV21-1 to TRBJ2-1; the DNA was not compared with TRBD2, the D call given in the table. TRBV21-1 counts as a pseudogene. The CDR3 sequence is 19 residues long. The DNA of the CDR3 is TGTGCCAGCAGCGCAGCCGGGACTAGCGGGGCCAGCTCCTACAATGAGCAGTTCTTC. It codes for CASSAAGTSGASSYNEQFF.

The chain employs TRBV5-1 and TRBJ2-5, with 8 bases lining up with TRBD1. This CDR3 is 16 amino acids long. Germline loops: CDR1 SGHRS, CDR2 YFSETQ. Trimming cost V 0 bases and J 5 bases; bases outside gene matches: 9. CDR3 amino acids: CASSLGTGLSGETQYF. CDR3 DNA sequence: TGCGCCAGCAGCTTGGGGACAGGGCTAAGTGGGGAGACCCAGTACTTC.

The rearrangement links TRBV12-5 to TRBJ2-1, with no clear D. The CDR3 has 11 amino acids. With 6 bases removed from V and 7 bases from J, the gap between germline ends came to 7 bases. Germline values: CDR1 LGHNT, CDR2 FRNRAP. CDR3 sequence (DNA): TGTGCTAGTGGCATTACAAATGAGCAGTTCTTC. Protein: CASGITNEQFF.

In this sample, this clone turned up once. The CDR3 DNA follows: TGTGCCAGCAGCTTAGACTGGGCCGGCTTCGGTCCTGGGGCCAACGTCCTGACTTTC. Protein product: CASSLDWAGFGPGANVLTF. The chain employs TRBV7-9 and TRBJ2-6; no definite D call. The V end was cut by 1 base, the J end by 2 bases, with 18 bases between. The length of the CDR3 is 19 residues. CDR1 and CDR2 from the germline V gene are SEHNR and FQNEAQ (reference sequence).

The sample holds one count of this clone. This sequence joins TRBV9 and TRBJ2-1, with 10 positions matching TRBD2. V was pared by 0 bases and J by 1 base, with 13 bases of the junction left unmatched. The V gene's germline CDR1 is SGDLS and CDR2 YYNGEE. The length of the CDR3 is 20 residues. This chain's CDR3 is CASSVVGFTSGEGSYNEQFF. The CDR3 DNA follows: TGTGCCAGCAGCGTAGTAGGATTTACTAGCGGGGAAGGGTCCTACAATGAGCAGTTCTTC.